This TCR beta chain stems from a study of multiple sclerosis patients with progressive multifocal leukoencephalopathy. Overall study findings and caveats: Findings may reflect JC virus infection or just general immunocompromise. Expanded clones at PML onset predated and persisted through natalizumab therapy.

To note about this clone: The antigen remains unidentified.

The CDR3 is made up of 17 amino acids. The time point is: roughly 13 months of natalizumab therapy. Every PCR reaction included synthetic inline CDR3 controls for all V-J pairings. Sequencing used immunoSEQ multiplex PCR; TCRdb keeps in-frame clones, though not all of them. This table has about 30,000 clones, 85% to 90% appearing once. The sequencing used PBMCs, collected from a patient treated with natalizumab. This chain joins TRBV21-1 and TRBJ1-4; TRBD1, the table's D call, lacks a check against the DNA. TRBV21-1 is labeled a pseudogene. The clonotype originates from a human donor with multiple sclerosis. The CDR3 here is CASSKALLDRVDEKLFF. The CDR3 DNA reads as TGTGCCAGCAGCAAAGCGCTTTTGGACAGGGTAGATGAAAAACTGTTTTTT.